These 31 T cell receptor beta chains came from one sample sequenced in a study of T cells in Graves' hyperthyroidism and ophthalmopathy. Authors of the study amplified TCR beta CDR3 regions from RNA transcripts. First-round RT-PCR with HTBI primers amplified the TCR CDR3 region. TCRdb called the multiplex PCR reads again in MiXCR, with one record for every CDR3 protein. The table lists roughly 420,000 distinct CDR3 sequences, approximately 14% of them singletons. Sequenced input: blood. All receptors derive from a woman aged 18 to 35 with Graves' hyperthyroidism.

V usage is TRBV27 and J usage is TRBJ1-2; possible D gene TRBD1, 5 bases. V was trimmed by 7 bases and J by 3 bases, leaving 12 bases between them. Germline-derived CDR1 and CDR2 are MNHEY and SMNVEV (reference sequence). The CDR3 covers 13 residues. The CDR3 nucleotides are TGTGCCAGCAACCACGGGGCTTACTATGGCTACACCTTC. Amino acid sequence: CASNHGAYYGYTF.

In this sample, this clonotype turned up many times. The CDR3 bases are TGTGCCAGCAGCCTGACAGGGGGTACTGAAGCTTTCTTT. Encoded protein: CASSLTGGTEAFF. The rearrangement uses TRBV7-8 and TRBJ1-1; 9 positions agree with TRBD1. The V gene's germline CDR1 is SGHVS and CDR2 FQNEAQ. V shed 5 bases, J shed 5 bases, and the junction held 3 bases outside the gene matches. The CDR3 has 13 amino acids. Combining the CDR3 with reference TRBV7-8 and TRBJ1-1 gives the whole variable domain GAGVSQSPRYKVAKRGQDVALRCDPISGHVSLFWYQQALGQGPEFLTYFQNEAQLDKSGLPSDRFFAERPEGSVSTLKIQRTQQEDSAVYLCASSLTGGTEAFFGQGTRLTVV.

This clonotype was counted only a few times. The chain combines TRBV5-5 with TRBJ2-7; 14 bases align to TRBD2. Germline V gene lookup returns CDR1 SGHKS and CDR2 YYEKEE (reference sequence). CDR3 length equals 18 residues. V was pared by 4 bases and J by 6 bases, with 15 bases of the junction left unmatched. The CDR3 coding sequence is TGTGCCAGCAGCGGCGGGACTAGCGGGAGTTCCTCAATTAGCGAGCAGTACTTC. This gives the protein CASSGGTSGSSSISEQYF. The full variable domain, completed using reference TRBV5-5 and TRBJ2-7, is DAGVTQSPTHLIKTRGQQVTLRCSPISGHKSVSWYQQVLGQGPQFIFQYYEKEERGRGNFPDRFSARQFPNYSSELNVNALLLGDSALYLCASSGGTSGSSSISEQYFGPGTRLTVT.

J is TRBJ1-2 and V is TRBV20-1, with TRBD1 matching over 12 bases. Germline CDR1 is DFQATT and CDR2 is SNEGSKA (reference sequence). The CDR3 runs 15 residues. Losses at the gene ends were 5 bases for V and 3 bases for J; bases not matched to a gene: 7. CDR3: CSAPGQGATDYGYTF. The CDR3 DNA is TGCAGTGCTCCGGGACAGGGGGCGACCGACTATGGCTACACCTTC.

The chain employs TRBV20-1 and TRBJ1-5, with 9 nucleotides matching TRBD1. This CDR3 is built from 13 residues. Germline V CDR1 and CDR2: DFQATT, SNEGSKA (reference sequence). Losses at the gene ends were 7 bases for V and 6 bases for J; bases not matched to a gene: 7. CDR3 bases: TGCAGTGTTATACAGGGGGCGGGTCAGCCCCAGCATTTT. Amino acids: CSVIQGAGQPQHF.

This clonotype has a count of ten or more. This chain links TRBV30 with TRBJ2-5; D call uncertain. Germline CDR1 GTSNPN, CDR2 SVGIG (reference sequence). CDR3 length: 12 residues. The V gene lost 0 bases and the J gene lost 3 bases, with 5 bases spanning the gap. CDR3 sequence: CAWSVLKETQYF. Here the CDR3 DNA reads TGTGCCTGGAGTGTACTAAAAGAGACCCAGTACTTC.

Details on this clonotype: A much larger clone lies a single base off, so this may be a read error. The V and J genes are TRBV7-6 and TRBJ2-5; D might be TRBD2 (6 bases). Germline V gives CDR1 SGHVS, CDR2 FNYEAQ. The CDR3 runs to 15 residues. The CDR3 is CTSSSRAAEGETQYF. CDR3 coding DNA: TGTACCAGCAGCTCCCGGGCCGCGGAGGGGGAGACCCAGTACTTC.

V and J are TRBV20-1 and TRBJ1-1, with 7 bases that match TRBD1. Losses at the gene ends were 6 bases for V and 1 base for J; bases not matched to a gene: 5. CDR3 length: 13 residues. Germline V gene lookup returns CDR1 DFQATT and CDR2 SNEGSKA (reference sequence). CDR3: CSARGQENTEAFF. CDR3 DNA sequence: TGCAGTGCACGTGGACAGGAGAACACTGAAGCTTTCTTT.

Regarding this clonotype: The junction shows a germline mismatch at one end, possibly a read error. The rearrangement links TRBV11-2 to TRBJ2-5, with 7 bases fitting TRBD1. CDR1 is SGHAT, CDR2 FQNNGV, per germline. This CDR3 spans 17 amino acids. The CDR3 here is CASSPRPDRANQETQYF. The CDR3 DNA reads as TGCGCCAGCAGCCCGCGACCCGACAGGGCGAATCAAGAGACCCAGTACTTC.

This clonotype was found many times. The gene calls are TRBV12-3 or TRBV12-4 and TRBJ2-7, with 9 nucleotides matching TRBD1. This CDR3 comprises 14 residues. V gave up 6 bases and J gave up 3 bases; unmatched junction bases: 6. The CDR3 here is CASRSGTGNYEQYF. In DNA, the CDR3 is TGTGCCAGCAGATCCGGGACAGGGAACTACGAGCAGTACTTC.

This clonotype was seen repeatedly, ten times or more. The J gene is TRBJ2-1, the V gene TRBV2; 11 nucleotides match TRBD2. CDR1 and CDR2 (germline): SNHLY, FYNNEI. This CDR3 has 15 amino acids. Losses at the gene ends were 6 bases for V and 6 bases for J; bases not matched to a gene: 7. Here the CDR3 reads CASRSGLAEPNEQFF. DNA for the CDR3: TGTGCCAGCAGATCGGGACTAGCGGAGCCCAATGAGCAGTTCTTC.

This chain joins TRBV5-6 and TRBJ2-5; no definite D call. This CDR3 contains 14 residues. Trimming stripped 0 bases from V and 1 base from J, with 7 bases between. CDR1 and CDR2 from the germline V gene are SGHDT and YYEEEE. DNA for the CDR3: TGTGCCAGCAGCTTGGATTACAGCCAAGAGACCCAGTACTTC. Translating gives CASSLDYSQETQYF.

The rearrangement uses TRBV9 and TRBJ2-1; TRBD2 agrees at 10 bases. The CDR3 totals 16 residues. V shed 1 base and J 4 bases; nucleotides not matched to a gene: 5. Germline values: CDR1 SGDLS, CDR2 YYNGEE. CDR3 in DNA: TGTGCCAGCAGCGTACTAGGACTAGCGGTATACAATGAGCAGTTCTTC. It is translated as CASSVLGLAVYNEQFF.

Regarding this clonotype: One base away lies a much larger clone, so this may be a sequencing read error. The chain is built from TRBV19 and TRBJ2-1, with a weak D call TRBD2 (5 bases). The closer fit of TRBJ2-7 to the DNA end suggests the J call may be wrong. CDR3 length: 13 amino acids. Germline V gene data show CDR1 as LNHDA and CDR2 as SQIVND (reference sequence). The CDR3: CASSINDYNEQYF. For the CDR3, the DNA is TGTGCCAGTAGTATCAACGACTACAATGAGCAGTACTTC.

The table lists this clonotype with many counts. V usage is TRBV6-2 or TRBV6-3 and J usage is TRBJ2-7; D possibly corresponds to TRBD1 (7 bases). The CDR3 contains 14 residues. CDR1 is MNHEY and CDR2 is SVGEGT in the germline V gene. Between the trimmed V and J ends, which lost 6 bases and 0 bases, there was a span of 12 bases. The CDR3 bases are TGTGCCAGCAGGGCGGGACAGACCTCCTACGAGCAGTACTTC. Its translation: CASRAGQTSYEQYF.

This clonotype was counted at least ten times. This chain connects TRBV28 to TRBJ2-5; D may match TRBD1 or TRBD2 (6 bases each). Germline values: CDR1 MDHEN, CDR2 SYDVKM. This CDR3 is 13 amino acids long. Trimming left V 6 bases short and J 3 bases short, with 11 bases between. The CDR3 sequence is CASSPGAEETQYF. CDR3 nucleotides: TGTGCCAGCAGCCCGGGGGCAGAAGAGACCCAGTACTTC.

Many counts were recorded for this clonotype. This chain links TRBV12-3 or TRBV12-4 with TRBJ1-1, with D uncertain. V gave up 2 bases and J gave up 3 bases, with 1 base separating them. The CDR3 spans 11 residues. The CDR3 region has the DNA TGTGCCAGCAGTTTATACACTGAAGCTTTCTTT. Amino acid sequence: CASSLYTEAFF.

This clonotype was detected only once. A much larger clone is a single base away; this may be a read error. The chain joins TRBV12-3 or TRBV12-4 to TRBJ2-5; 9 bases are a match to TRBD2. This CDR3 region has 14 residues. Trimming at V came to 2 bases and at J to 5 bases, leaving 3 bases not matched to a gene. In nucleotides, the CDR3 is TGTGCCAGCAGTTTAATAGCGGGAGTGGAGACCCAGTACTTC. It yields the protein CASSLIAGVETQYF.

This sequence joins TRBV19 and TRBJ1-3; perhaps TRBD1 as D (6 bases). This CDR3 region has 14 residues. Per germline, CDR1 LNHDA and CDR2 SQIVND (reference sequence). V was trimmed by 5 bases and J by 0 bases, leaving 8 bases between them. As DNA, the CDR3 is TGTGCCAGTAGTCAGGGGCACTCTGGAAACACCATATATTTT. Residues: CASSQGHSGNTIYF.

With regard to this clonotype: A read error may produce the germline difference seen at one junction end. The V call is TRBV3-1, the J call TRBJ2-6; either TRBD1 or TRBD2 may supply D (5 bases each). This CDR3 has 15 amino acids. Per the germline V gene, CDR1 is LGHDT and CDR2 is YNNKEL (reference sequence). The CDR3 nucleotides read TGTGCCAGCAGCCAAGATAGCGCTGGGGCCAACGTCCCGACTTTC. Translating gives CASSQDSAGANVPTF.

V and J are TRBV7-2 and TRBJ2-3; TRBD2 matches at 11 bases. Germline V gene lookup returns CDR1 SGHTA and CDR2 FQGNSA. The CDR3 has 16 amino acids. V was clipped by 2 bases and J by 2 bases; unmatched bases: 3. For the CDR3, the DNA is TGTGCCAGCAGCTTATTACTAGCGGGGGCCACAGATACGCAGTATTTT. Amino acid sequence: CASSLLLAGATDTQYF.

This clonotype has a count of ten or more. The rearrangement joins TRBV28 to TRBJ2-7; maybe TRBD2 (6 bases). CDR3 size: 15 residues. The V and J ends lost 3 bases and 2 bases respectively, with 14 bases between them. The V gene's germline CDR1 is MDHEN and CDR2 SYDVKM. CDR3 region: CASSFGPSDPYEQYF. The DNA for the CDR3 is TGTGCCAGCAGTTTCGGCCCTAGCGATCCCTACGAGCAGTACTTC.

This clonotype appeared many times. The V gene is TRBV6-2 or TRBV6-3, the J gene TRBJ2-7; TRBD2 matches 9 bases. Germline assignment: CDR1 MNHEY and CDR2 SVGEGT. CDR3 length: 17 amino acids. V lost 2 bases to trimming and J lost 3 bases; unmatched junction nucleotides: 11. The CDR3 nucleotides read TGTGCCAGCAGTTACCGGGCCAGCGGGAGGTGGATCTACGAGCAGTACTTC. Protein product: CASSYRASGRWIYEQYF.

This chain links TRBV27 with TRBJ2-5, with 9 bases matching TRBD2. The CDR3 covers 16 residues. With V trimmed by 1 base and J by 0 bases, 3 bases remained unmatched. CDR1 is MNHEY, CDR2 SMNVEV, per germline (reference sequence). This chain's CDR3 is CASSLWSSGNQETQYF. As DNA, the CDR3 is TGTGCCAGCAGTTTATGGTCTAGCGGGAACCAAGAGACCCAGTACTTC.

There are a few counts of this clonotype. The V and J genes are TRBV20-1 and TRBJ2-1, with 7 positions matching TRBD2. The CDR3 has 13 residues. The germline gives CDR1 DFQATT, CDR2 SNEGSKA (reference sequence). Unmatched junction bases numbered 8, after V lost 5 bases and J lost 7 bases. The CDR3 protein is CSARGRARNEQFF. CDR3 DNA: TGCAGTGCTCGAGGGAGGGCCCGGAATGAGCAGTTCTTC.

The chain joins TRBV28 to TRBJ1-2, with a tentative D call TRBD1 (6 bases). This CDR3 has 16 residues. Germline V gives CDR1 MDHEN, CDR2 SYDVKM. V lost 5 bases, J lost 1 base, and 17 bases lay in between. This chain's CDR3 is CASSQPGAFSNYGYTF. In DNA, the CDR3 is TGTGCCAGCAGTCAACCAGGGGCCTTTAGTAACTATGGCTACACCTTC.

The rearrangement uses TRBV9 and TRBJ2-2; 9 nucleotides line up with TRBD1. CDR1 and CDR2 from the germline V gene are SGDLS and YYNGEE. The CDR3 contains 14 residues. V was clipped by 6 bases and J by 6 bases; unmatched bases: 6. The CDR3 protein is CASTDRGGSGELFF. The DNA for the CDR3 is TGTGCCAGCACGGACAGGGGTGGATCCGGGGAGCTGTTTTTT.

The chain links TRBV2 to TRBJ2-7; TRBD2 might be the D (5 bases). The germline V and J ends were trimmed by 6 bases and 1 base, with 13 bases remaining between them. Per the germline V gene, CDR1 is SNHLY and CDR2 is FYNNEI. CDR3 length equals 14 residues. CDR3 DNA sequence: TGTGCCAGCAGAACCGAGGGAATATCCTACGAGCAGTACTTC. Translating gives CASRTEGISYEQYF.

This clonotype showed up many times. CDR3 in DNA: TGCAGTGCTAACGATCTAGCGGGAGGGCCCAATTCCTACGAGCAGTACTTC. Translating it yields CSANDLAGGPNSYEQYF. The chain links TRBV20-1 to TRBJ2-7, with TRBD2 identical over 12 bases. V lost 4 bases to trimming and J lost 1 base; unmatched junction nucleotides: 11. Germline CDR1 reads DFQATT; CDR2 reads SNEGSKA (reference sequence). The CDR3 length is 17 residues.

This clonotype was observed at least ten times. Mismatch with germline at one junction end may stem from a read error. The chain uses TRBV3-1 and TRBJ2-7; 14 bases match TRBD2. The CDR3 sequence is 18 residues long. Germline V lookup: CDR1 LGHDT, CDR2 YNNKEL (reference sequence). The CDR3 here is CASSEEGRTSGRSYEQYF. CDR3 sequence (DNA): TGTGCCAGCAGCGAAGAAGGCCGGACTAGCGGGAGGTCCTACGAGCAGTACTTC.

This clonotype came up many times. J is TRBJ2-5 and V is TRBV20-1; the D gene is possibly TRBD1 (5 bases). Germline assignment: CDR1 DFQATT and CDR2 SNEGSKA (reference sequence). V was shortened by 1 base and J by 5 bases, with 11 bases between the two germline ends. CDR3 length: 13 amino acids. Here the CDR3 DNA reads TGCAGTGCTAGAGGGGCCCACAGGGAGACCCAGTACTTC. Its protein is CSARGAHRETQYF.